The TCR beta chain under discussion was sequenced for a study of blood T cells in healthy people across ages. General study results and limits: More naive CD4+ cells and higher diversity marked long-lived donors relative to aged donors.

With 5 bases removed from V and 8 bases from J, the gap between germline ends came to 12 bases. This CDR3 has 11 amino acids. Per germline, CDR1 SQVTM and CDR2 ANQGSEA. In the case of this clonotype: As yet, its antigen is unknown.

Sample-barcoded 5' priming and a J-beta primer mix drove a second PCR of 7 to 11 cycles. A template-switch adaptor that had 12 random nucleotides put a tag on each cDNA molecule. Sequencing yielded, for each sample, at least 2.5 million paired-end reads carrying CDR3. In TCRdb, the 5' RACE reads were re-called with MiXCR into one record per CDR3 protein. The sample consists of about 1,500,000 distinct CDR3 sequences, 28% of them appearing once. The receptor was isolated from a woman under 40 in good health. The sample consisted of blood. This sequence joins TRBV29-1 and TRBJ1-2, with D unresolved. The CDR3 protein is CSVNLSAGYTF. The CDR3 DNA reads as TGCAGCGTTAACCTCTCGGCGGGCTACACCTTC.